A selection of T cell receptor beta chains follows, all from one sample in a study of Graves' ophthalmopathy and Graves' hyperthyroidism. TCRdb reprocessed the multiplex PCR reads with MiXCR, giving one entry per CDR3 protein. Of hundreds of thousands of distinct CDR3 sequences listed, roughly two fifths are singletons. Material: peripheral blood. The origin of the receptors is an adult man with Graves' ophthalmopathy. The CDR3 runs from the conserved cysteine through the conserved F or W. D genes are given only for firm matches. A row's size may be missing; if present it is once, few, many or a size class.

j_call	v_call	clone_size	d_call	cdr3_nt	cdr3_aa
TRBJ2-6	TRBV12-3/TRBV12-4	few	.	TGTGCCAGCCGCTTGGGGGGAACTGGGGCCAACGTCCTGACTTTC	CASRLGGTGANVLTF
TRBJ1-4	TRBV4-3	.	.	TGCGCCAGCAGCCAAGCAGGAAGGCGTAGTGAAAAACTGTTTTTT	CASSQAGRRSEKLFF
TRBJ1-1	TRBV4-1	few	.	TGCGCCAGCAGCCGAGTGCGGGGGATGAACACTGAAGCTTTCTTT	CASSRVRGMNTEAFF
TRBJ2-7	TRBV29-1	.	TRBD2	TGCAGGGGGAGGGAGGGCTACGAGCAGTACTTC	CRGREGYEQYF
TRBJ1-1	TRBV7-9	few	.	TGTGCCAGCAGCTTTCGGGGTAGGGACACTGAAGCTTTCTTT	CASSFRGRDTEAFF
TRBJ2-5	TRBV29-1	.	TRBD1	TGCAGCTTTTACAGGGGGAAGACCCAGTACTTC	CSFYRGKTQYF
TRBJ2-5	TRBV29-1	.	.	TGCAGCGTAGGCAGCCAACGGGAGACCCAGTACTTC	CSVGSQRETQYF
TRBJ2-7	TRBV2	.	.	.	CASSSSTGGYEQYF
TRBJ2-7	TRBV7-2	many	TRBD2	TGTGCCAGCAGCTTAGCGGTGGGCGGGGGGGCAGCCTACGAGCAGTACTTC	CASSLAVGGGAAYEQYF
TRBJ1-1	TRBV6-6	.	TRBD1	TGTGCCAGCAGACAGGGGCGTACTAACACTGAAGCTTTCTTT	CASRQGRTNTEAFF
TRBJ2-2	TRBV9	.	TRBD1	TGCGCCAGCAGAGCAGGACAGGGTTTCAGCGGGGAGCTGTTTTTT	CASRAGQGFSGELFF
TRBJ1-1	TRBV10-2	many	TRBD1	TGCGCCGCTAGGCAGGGGGACACTGAAGCTTTCTTT	CAARQGDTEAFF
TRBJ2-2	TRBV13	few	.	TGTGCCAGCAGCGCCTGGGCCACCGGGGAGCTGTTTTTT	CASSAWATGELFF
TRBJ2-2	TRBV10-3	many	.	TGTGCCATCAGTGATCAAATGGGACGGATGACCGGGGAGCTGTTTTTT	CAISDQMGRMTGELFF
TRBJ2-7	TRBV7-9	few	.	TGTGCCAGCAGCCCACGGGCAGGAGGGTCTTTCGAGCAGTACTTC	CASSPRAGGSFEQYF
TRBJ1-3	TRBV25-1	.	.	TGTGCCAGCAGTTTAATGGGGGGATCAAGACGGGGAAACACCATATATTTT	CASSLMGGSRRGNTIYF
TRBJ1-6	TRBV10-3	.	TRBD1	TGTGCCATCAGTGAAGGTCAACAGGGGTTGGGTAATTCACCCCTCCACTTT	CAISEGQQGLGNSPLHF
TRBJ1-2	TRBV5-8	many	TRBD1	TGTGCCAGCAGCTCAGGGGGCGCTTACTATGGCTACACCTTC	CASSSGGAYYGYTF
TRBJ1-1	TRBV5-1	.	.	TGTGCCAGCAGCGATGCAATTGAAGCTTTCTTT	CASSDAIEAFF
TRBJ1-1	TRBV29-1	.	TRBD1	TGCAGCGTGTCCCGGGACAGGGGGGTACCGGCTGACACTGAAGCTTTCTTT	CSVSRDRGVPADTEAFF